These 9 T cell receptor beta chains were all obtained from the same sample, sequenced in a study of cytomegalovirus exposure and HLA in healthy donors (dated by TCRdb to 2016 to 2017). Library construction relied on the immunoSEQ multiplex PCR assay. Drawn from immuneACCESS, this table holds only the in-frame rearrangements with V and J called that TCRdb kept. Clones are partly lost; checked studies trace under half to an unresolved V gene and leave the rest unexplained. The sample table shows 200,000 or so clones, and about nine tenths are seen once. The top ten clonotypes cover 1.5% to 2.5% of the sample. The source material was PBMCs. The receptors shown here come from a woman younger than 30 in good health and CMV-seropositive.

This chain joins TRBV5-5 and TRBJ2-7; 10 bases agree with TRBD1. The CDR3 has 16 amino acids. Germline assignment: CDR1 SGHKS and CDR2 YYEKEE (reference sequence). The V gene end was trimmed by 4 bases and the J gene end by 0 bases; junction bases not matched to a gene: 7. CDR3 bases: TGTGCCAGCAGCCCCGTCAGGACAGGGGGCTCCTACGAGCAGTACTTC. Translated: CASSPVRTGGSYEQYF. Drawing the rest from reference TRBV5-5 and TRBJ2-7, the complete variable domain is DAGVTQSPTHLIKTRGQQVTLRCSPISGHKSVSWYQQVLGQGPQFIFQYYEKEERGRGNFPDRFSARQFPNYSSELNVNALLLGDSALYLCASSPVRTGGSYEQYFGPGTRLTVT.

This rearrangement joins TRBV9 to TRBJ2-3; 11 nucleotides agree with TRBD2. The trim removed 2 bases at V and 7 bases at J, leaving 9 bases unmatched. Germline V gene data show CDR1 as SGDLS and CDR2 as YYNGEE. The CDR3 runs 16 residues. The CDR3 region is CASSVAGTSGIHTQYF. For the CDR3, the DNA is TGTGCCAGCAGCGTCGCCGGGACTAGCGGCATCCATACGCAGTATTTT. The variable domain in full, with the rest retrieved from reference TRBV9 and TRBJ2-3, is DSGVTQTPKHLITATGQRVTLRCSPRSGDLSVYWYQQSLDQGLQFLIQYYNGEERAKGNILERFSAQQFPDLHSELNLSSLELGDSALYFCASSVAGTSGIHTQYFGPGTRLTVL.

The rearrangement uses TRBV6-6 and TRBJ2-2, with TRBD2 matching 9 bases. V trimming: 5 bases; J trimming: 8 bases; junction bases outside the gene matches: 12. This CDR3 comprises 16 residues. Germline lookup yields CDR1 MNHNY and CDR2 SVGAGI (reference sequence). The CDR3 is CASSGGAAGGGGELFF. CDR3 in DNA: TGTGCCAGCAGTGGGGGGGCAGCGGGAGGCGGGGGGGAGCTGTTTTTT.

The gene calls are TRBV28 and TRBJ2-4, with a weak D call TRBD2 (7 bases). This CDR3 is built from 19 residues. Trimming took 4 bases from V and 1 from J, leaving 23 bases between them. CDR1 is MDHEN, CDR2 SYDVKM, per germline. The CDR3 sequence is CASSWRGGAGFRAKNIQYF. CDR3 DNA sequence: TGTGCCAGCAGTTGGAGGGGGGGCGCGGGTTTTAGGGCCAAAAACATTCAGTACTTC.

V and J are TRBV25-1 and TRBJ2-1; TRBD2 aligns across 9 bases. Germline V lookup: CDR1 MGHDK, CDR2 SYGVNS. The CDR3 is 15 residues long. V lost 1 base to trimming and J lost 5 bases; unmatched junction nucleotides: 3. The CDR3 loop is CASSEWRLADNEQFF. In DNA form, the CDR3 reads TGTGCCAGCAGTGAATGGAGACTAGCGGACAATGAGCAGTTCTTC.

The chain couples TRBV2 to TRBJ2-1, with 9 bases that match TRBD2. This CDR3 is 15 amino acids long. V gave up 7 bases and J gave up 5 bases; unmatched junction bases: 9. Germline V gene lookup returns CDR1 SNHLY and CDR2 FYNNEI. The CDR3 DNA follows: TGTGCCAGCATCGAAGGGGGACTAGCTCACAATGAGCAGTTCTTC. Residues: CASIEGGLAHNEQFF.

The chain couples TRBV6-5 to TRBJ2-1; 12 bases match TRBD2. The CDR3 loop spans 15 amino acids. The V and J ends lost 5 bases and 7 bases, in that order; junction bases with no gene match: 6. Germline CDR1 is MNHEY and CDR2 is SVGAGI. The CDR3 DNA reads TGTGCCAGCAGTACGACTAGCGGGAGCGAAAATGAGCAGTTCTTC. Residues: CASSTTSGSENEQFF.

The V call is TRBV7-2, the J call TRBJ2-1; maybe TRBD1 (5 bases). In germline, CDR1 is SGHTA, CDR2 FQGNSA. The CDR3 loop spans 12 amino acids. V lost 5 bases and J 4 bases, leaving 6 bases between the germline ends. In DNA, the CDR3 is TGTGCCAGCAGCCACAGGTACAATGAGCAGTTCTTC. It translates to CASSHRYNEQFF.

This rearrangement joins TRBV6-4 to TRBJ2-3, with 7 bases that match TRBD1. The ends lost 2 bases at V and 0 bases at J; junction bases unmatched: 2. The length of the CDR3 is 15 residues. Germline loops: CDR1 MRHNA, CDR2 SNTAGT. CDR3 in amino acids: CASSDPGGSTDTQYF. The CDR3 DNA is TGTGCCAGCAGTGACCCAGGGGGAAGCACAGATACGCAGTATTTT.